These T cell receptor beta chains were read from a single sample in a study of blood T cell repertoires in COVID-19. Data came from immunoSEQ multiplex PCR; TCRdb stores just in-frame clones and leaves some out. The data contain approximately 390,000 clones, 85% to 90% of them singletons. The sequencing input was peripheral blood. These receptors came from a young man with active or convalescent COVID-19. Each CDR3 is given with its conserved first and last residue. D genes are given only for firm matches.

.	TRBV19	TRBJ1-5	CASSIGETDSNQPQHF	TGTGCCAGTAGTATAGGGGAGACCGATAGCAATCAGCCCCAGCATTTT
.	TRBV4-1	TRBJ1-1	CASSQGQRGNTEAFF	TGCGCCAGCAGCCAAGGGCAGCGGGGGAACACTGAAGCTTTCTTT
TRBD2	TRBV30	TRBJ2-7	CAWSDPRGGQREGPGQYF	TGTGCCTGGAGTGACCCGAGGGGTGGGCAGCGGGAGGGCCCTGGGCAGTACTTC
TRBD2	TRBV6-6	TRBJ2-1	CASSYSGTSGQGEQFF	TGTGCCAGCAGTTACTCAGGGACTAGCGGGCAAGGGGAGCAGTTCTTC
TRBD1	TRBV2	TRBJ2-1	CATLPRTGWDEQFF	TGTGCCACATTACCGCGGACAGGGTGGGATGAGCAGTTCTTC
.	TRBV7-2	TRBJ1-3	CASTPTQGYSGNTIYF	TGTGCCAGCACCCCCACGCAGGGTTACTCTGGAAACACCATATATTTT
.	TRBV11-2	TRBJ2-7	CASSPIPGKIYEQYF	TGTGCCAGCAGCCCAATACCCGGGAAAATATACGAGCAGTACTTC
.	TRBV20-1	TRBJ2-7	CSASSSGSSSYEQYF	TGCAGTGCTAGTTCGAGCGGCTCAAGCTCCTACGAGCAGTACTTC
TRBD1	TRBV19	TRBJ2-2	CASAGQGNTGELFF	TGTGCCAGTGCGGGACAGGGTAACACCGGGGAGCTGTTTTTT
.	TRBV1	TRBJ2-1	CTSSLPGTSGYNEQFF	TGCACCAGCAGCCTTCCTGGGACTAGCGGCTACAATGAGCAGTTCTTC
TRBD2	TRBV4-1	TRBJ2-7	CASSQDRTSGRRNEQYF	TGCGCCAGCAGCCAAGATAGGACTAGCGGGAGGAGGAACGAGCAGTACTTC
.	TRBV7-8	TRBJ2-1	CASSLVHYWEEQFF	TGTGCCAGCAGCTTAGTGCACTATTGGGAGGAGCAGTTCTTC
.	TRBV5-1	TRBJ2-1	CASSFGSPENEQFF	TGCGCCAGCAGCTTTGGATCACCGGAGAATGAGCAGTTCTTC